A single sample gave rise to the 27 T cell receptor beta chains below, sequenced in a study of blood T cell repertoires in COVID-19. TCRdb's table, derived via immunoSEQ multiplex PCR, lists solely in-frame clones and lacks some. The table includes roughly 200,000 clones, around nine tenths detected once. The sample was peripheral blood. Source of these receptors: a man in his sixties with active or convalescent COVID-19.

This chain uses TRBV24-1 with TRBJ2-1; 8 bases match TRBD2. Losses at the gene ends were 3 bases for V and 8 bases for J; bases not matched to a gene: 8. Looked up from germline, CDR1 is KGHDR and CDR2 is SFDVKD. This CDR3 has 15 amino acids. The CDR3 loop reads CATSDPNSGVDEQFF. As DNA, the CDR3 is TGTGCCACCAGTGATCCCAATAGCGGGGTTGATGAGCAGTTCTTC.

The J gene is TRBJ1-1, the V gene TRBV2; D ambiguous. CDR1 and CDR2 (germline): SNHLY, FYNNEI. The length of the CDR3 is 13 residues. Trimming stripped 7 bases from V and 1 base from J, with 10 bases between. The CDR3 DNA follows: TGTGCCAGCAATACGGGAGGGAACACTGAAGCTTTCTTT. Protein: CASNTGGNTEAFF.

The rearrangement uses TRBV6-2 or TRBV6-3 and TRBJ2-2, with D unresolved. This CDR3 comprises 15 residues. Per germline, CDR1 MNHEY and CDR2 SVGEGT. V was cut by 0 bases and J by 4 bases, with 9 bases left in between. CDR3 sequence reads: CASSYSRQITGELFF. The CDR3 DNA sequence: TGTGCCAGCAGTTACTCGAGGCAGATCACCGGGGAGCTGTTTTTT.

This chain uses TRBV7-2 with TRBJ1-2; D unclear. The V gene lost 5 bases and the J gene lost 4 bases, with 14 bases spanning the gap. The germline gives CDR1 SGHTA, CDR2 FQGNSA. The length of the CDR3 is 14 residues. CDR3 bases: TGTGCCAGCAGCGCACAGTCAGGTCCCTATGGCTACACCTTC. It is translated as CASSAQSGPYGYTF.

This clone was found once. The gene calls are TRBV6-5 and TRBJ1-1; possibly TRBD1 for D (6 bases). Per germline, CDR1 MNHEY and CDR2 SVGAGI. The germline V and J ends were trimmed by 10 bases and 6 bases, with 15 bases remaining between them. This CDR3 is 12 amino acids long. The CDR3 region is CATTQGVAEAFF. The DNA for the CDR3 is TGTGCCACCACACAGGGTGTCGCTGAAGCTTTCTTT.

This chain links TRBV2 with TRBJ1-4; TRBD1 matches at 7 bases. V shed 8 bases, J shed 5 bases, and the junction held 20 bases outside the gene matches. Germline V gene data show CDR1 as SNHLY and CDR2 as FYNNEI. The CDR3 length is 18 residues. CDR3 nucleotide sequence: TGTGCCAGCCGTCACGATCTGACCCCCGGGACAGAAAATGAAAAACTGTTTTTT. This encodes CASRHDLTPGTENEKLFF.

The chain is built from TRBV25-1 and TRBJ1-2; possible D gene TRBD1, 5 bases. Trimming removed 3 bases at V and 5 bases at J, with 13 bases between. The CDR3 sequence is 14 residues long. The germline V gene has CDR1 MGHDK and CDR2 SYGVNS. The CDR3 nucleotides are TGTGCCAGCAGTGAGCAGACAGCAGGGTATGGCTACACCTTC. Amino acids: CASSEQTAGYGYTF.

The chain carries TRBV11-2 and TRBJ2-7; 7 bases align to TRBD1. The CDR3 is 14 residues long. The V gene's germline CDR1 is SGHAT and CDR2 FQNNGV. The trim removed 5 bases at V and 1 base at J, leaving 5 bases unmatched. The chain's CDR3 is CASSPRDRSYEQYF. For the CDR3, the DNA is TGTGCCAGCAGCCCCCGGGACAGATCCTACGAGCAGTACTTC.

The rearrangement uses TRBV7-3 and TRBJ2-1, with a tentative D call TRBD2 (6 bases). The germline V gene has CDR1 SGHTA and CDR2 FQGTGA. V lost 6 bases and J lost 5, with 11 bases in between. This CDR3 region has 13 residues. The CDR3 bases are TGTGCCAGCAGTCTCTCGGGGGACAATGAGCAGTTCTTC. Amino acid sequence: CASSLSGDNEQFF.

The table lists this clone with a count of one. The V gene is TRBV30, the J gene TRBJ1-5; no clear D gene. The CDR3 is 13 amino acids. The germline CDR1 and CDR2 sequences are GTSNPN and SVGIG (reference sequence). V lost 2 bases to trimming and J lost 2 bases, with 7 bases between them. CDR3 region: CAWSYGGNQPQHF. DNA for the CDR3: TGTGCCTGGAGTTACGGGGGCAATCAGCCCCAGCATTTT.

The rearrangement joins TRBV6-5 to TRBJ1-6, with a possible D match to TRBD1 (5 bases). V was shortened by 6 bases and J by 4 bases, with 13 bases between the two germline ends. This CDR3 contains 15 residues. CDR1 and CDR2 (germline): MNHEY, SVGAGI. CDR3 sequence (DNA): TGTGCCAGCAGCACAGACAGAGGTTATAATTCACCCCTCCACTTT. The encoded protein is CASSTDRGYNSPLHF.

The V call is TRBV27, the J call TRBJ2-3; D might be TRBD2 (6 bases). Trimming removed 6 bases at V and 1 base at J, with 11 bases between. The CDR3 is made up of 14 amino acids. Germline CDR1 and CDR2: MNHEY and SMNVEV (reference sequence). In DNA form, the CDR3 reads TGTGCCAGCAGCTCGGACTACCGCACAGATACGCAGTATTTT. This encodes CASSSDYRTDTQYF.

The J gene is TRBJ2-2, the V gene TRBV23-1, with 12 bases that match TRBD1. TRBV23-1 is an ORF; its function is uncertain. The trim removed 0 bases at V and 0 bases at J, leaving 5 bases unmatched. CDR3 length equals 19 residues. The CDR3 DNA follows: TGCGCCAGCAGTCAATCAGGGGACAGGGGGCGAACGAACACCGGGGAGCTGTTTTTT. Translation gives CASSQSGDRGRTNTGELFF.

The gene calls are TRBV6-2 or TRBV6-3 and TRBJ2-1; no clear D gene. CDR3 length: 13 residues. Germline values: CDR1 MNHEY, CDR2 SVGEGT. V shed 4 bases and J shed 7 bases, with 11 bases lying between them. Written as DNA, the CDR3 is TGTGCCAGCAGTTTCCTAACTACTAATGAGCAGTTCTTC. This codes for CASSFLTTNEQFF.

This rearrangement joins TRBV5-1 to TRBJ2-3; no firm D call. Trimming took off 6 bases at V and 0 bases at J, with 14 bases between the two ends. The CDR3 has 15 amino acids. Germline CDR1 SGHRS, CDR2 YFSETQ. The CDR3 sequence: CASNPRPSSTDTQYF. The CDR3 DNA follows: TGCGCCAGCAACCCGCGCCCCTCGAGCACAGATACGCAGTATTTT.

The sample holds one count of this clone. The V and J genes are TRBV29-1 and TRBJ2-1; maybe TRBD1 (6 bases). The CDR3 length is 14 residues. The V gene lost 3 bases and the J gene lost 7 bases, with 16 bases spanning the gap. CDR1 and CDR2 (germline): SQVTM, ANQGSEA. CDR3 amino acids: CSVEGQGWENEQFF. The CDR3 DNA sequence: TGCAGCGTTGAGGGTCAGGGGTGGGAAAATGAGCAGTTCTTC.

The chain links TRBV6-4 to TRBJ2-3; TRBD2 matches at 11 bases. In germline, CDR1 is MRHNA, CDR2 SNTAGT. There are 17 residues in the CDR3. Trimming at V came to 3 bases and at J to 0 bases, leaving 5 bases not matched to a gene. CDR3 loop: CASSEVAGGPSTDTQYF. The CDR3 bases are TGTGCCAGCAGTGAAGTAGCGGGGGGGCCAAGCACAGATACGCAGTATTTT.

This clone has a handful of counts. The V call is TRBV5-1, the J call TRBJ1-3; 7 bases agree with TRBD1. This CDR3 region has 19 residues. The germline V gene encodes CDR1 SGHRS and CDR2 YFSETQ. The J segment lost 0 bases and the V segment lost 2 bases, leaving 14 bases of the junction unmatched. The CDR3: CASSFMGSGTESSGNTIYF. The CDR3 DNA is TGCGCCAGCAGCTTCATGGGGTCTGGGACAGAGAGCTCTGGAAACACCATATATTTT. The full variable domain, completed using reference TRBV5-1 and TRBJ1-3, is KAGVTQTPRYLIKTRGQQVTLSCSPISGHRSVSWYQQTPGQGLQFLFEYFSETQRNKGNFPGRFSGRQFSNSRSEMNVSTLELGDSALYLCASSFMGSGTESSGNTIYFGEGSWLTVV.

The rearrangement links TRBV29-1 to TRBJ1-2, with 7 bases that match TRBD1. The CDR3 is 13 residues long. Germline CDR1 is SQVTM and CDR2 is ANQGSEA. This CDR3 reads CDQGYRGLGGYTF. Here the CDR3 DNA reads TGCGATCAAGGCTACAGGGGTCTGGGGGGCTACACCTTC.

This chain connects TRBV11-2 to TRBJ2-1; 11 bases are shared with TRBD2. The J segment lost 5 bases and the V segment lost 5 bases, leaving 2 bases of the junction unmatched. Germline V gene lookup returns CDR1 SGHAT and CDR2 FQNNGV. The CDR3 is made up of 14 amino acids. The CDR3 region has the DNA TGTGCCAGCAGCCAGGGACTAGCGGACAATGAGCAGTTCTTC. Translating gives CASSQGLADNEQFF. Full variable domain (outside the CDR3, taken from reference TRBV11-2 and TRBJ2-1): EAGVAQSPRYKIIEKRQSVAFWCNPISGHATLYWYQQILGQGPKLLIQFQNNGVVDDSQLPKDRFSAERLKGVDSTLKIQPAKLEDSAVYLCASSQGLADNEQFFGPGTRLTVL.

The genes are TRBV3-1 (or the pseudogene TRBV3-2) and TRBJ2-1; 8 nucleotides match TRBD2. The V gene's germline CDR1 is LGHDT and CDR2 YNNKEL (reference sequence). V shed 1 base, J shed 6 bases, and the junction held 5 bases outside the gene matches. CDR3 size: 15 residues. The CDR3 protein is CASSQASGGRNEQFF. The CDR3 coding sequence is TGTGCCAGCAGCCAAGCCAGCGGGGGCCGCAATGAGCAGTTCTTC.

The CDR3 protein is CASSSRDFSTDTQYF. CDR3 nucleotides: TGCGCCAGCAGCTCCCGGGACTTCTCCACAGATACGCAGTATTTT. The chain links TRBV5-1 to TRBJ2-3, with D perhaps matching TRBD2 (6 bases). V was pared by 3 bases and J by 2 bases, with 13 bases between. Germline V gives CDR1 SGHRS, CDR2 YFSETQ. The CDR3 is 15 residues long. The complete variable domain, with remaining parts taken from reference TRBV5-1 and TRBJ2-3, reads KAGVTQTPRYLIKTRGQQVTLSCSPISGHRSVSWYQQTPGQGLQFLFEYFSETQRNKGNFPGRFSGRQFSNSRSEMNVSTLELGDSALYLCASSSRDFSTDTQYFGPGTRLTVL.

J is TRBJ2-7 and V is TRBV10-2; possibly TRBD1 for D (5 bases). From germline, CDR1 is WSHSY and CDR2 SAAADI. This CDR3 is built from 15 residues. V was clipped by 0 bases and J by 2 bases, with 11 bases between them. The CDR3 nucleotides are TGCGCCAGCAGTGAGTCGGGCGGACAAACCTACGAGCAGTACTTC. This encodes CASSESGGQTYEQYF.

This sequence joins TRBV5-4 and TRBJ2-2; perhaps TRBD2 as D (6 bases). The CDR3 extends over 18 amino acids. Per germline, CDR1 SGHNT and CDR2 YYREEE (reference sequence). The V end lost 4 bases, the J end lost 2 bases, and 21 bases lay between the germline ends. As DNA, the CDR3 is TGTGCCAGCAGCCCTTCCTTGGCGGGGCGGTCCAACACCGGGGAGCTGTTTTTT. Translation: CASSPSLAGRSNTGELFF.

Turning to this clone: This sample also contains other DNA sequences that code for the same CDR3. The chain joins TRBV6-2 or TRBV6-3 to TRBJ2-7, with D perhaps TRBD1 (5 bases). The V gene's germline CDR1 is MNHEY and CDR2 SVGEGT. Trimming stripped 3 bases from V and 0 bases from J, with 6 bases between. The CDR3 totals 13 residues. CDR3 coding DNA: TGTGCCAGCAGTTATGACAGCTCCTACGAGCAGTACTTC. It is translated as CASSYDSSYEQYF.

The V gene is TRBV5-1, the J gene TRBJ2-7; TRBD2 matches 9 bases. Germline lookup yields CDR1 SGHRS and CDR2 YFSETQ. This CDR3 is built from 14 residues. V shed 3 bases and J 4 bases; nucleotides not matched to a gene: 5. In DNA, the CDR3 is TGCGCCAGCAGCTGGGGGACTAGCAGTTACGAGCAGTACTTC. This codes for CASSWGTSSYEQYF.

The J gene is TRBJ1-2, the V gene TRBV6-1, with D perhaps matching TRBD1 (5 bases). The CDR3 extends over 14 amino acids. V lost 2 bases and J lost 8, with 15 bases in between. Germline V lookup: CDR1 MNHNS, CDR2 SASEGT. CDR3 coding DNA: TGTGCCAGCAGTGAACCAGGGCGGACGGACGGCTACACCTTC. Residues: CASSEPGRTDGYTF.